One and the same sample provided the 21 T cell receptor beta chains below, sequenced in a study of shared clonotypes between healthy human individuals. Libraries were prepared by immunoSEQ multiplex PCR; TCRdb keeps only in-frame clonotypes and omits some of them. The table has 2,100,000 or so clones, almost 96% seen once; the top ten hold 0.1% to 0.15%. Sequenced: naive CD4+ T cells sorted from blood. Stated subset: CD45RA+ positively selected. The receptor source for this set is a man aged 18 to 30 in good health.

This clone was recorded once. The chain couples TRBV2 to TRBJ1-5, with D possibly TRBD1 on 5 matching bases. Between the trimmed V and J ends, which lost 4 bases and 7 bases, there was a span of 11 bases. Germline assignment: CDR1 SNHLY and CDR2 FYNNEI. CDR3 length: 13 residues. The CDR3 reads CASSVTGGQPQHF. CDR3 sequence (DNA): TGTGCCAGCAGTGTTACAGGTGGCCAGCCCCAGCATTTT.

V and J are TRBV6-1 and TRBJ2-7; TRBD1 matches 12 bases. CDR3 length equals 14 residues. Looked up from germline, CDR1 is MNHNS and CDR2 is SASEGT. Unmatched junction bases numbered 7, after V lost 6 bases and J lost 7 bases. The CDR3 DNA reads TGTGCCAGCAGACCGGGACAGGGGGCGCAAGAGCAGTACTTC. It yields the protein CASRPGQGAQEQYF.

The genes are TRBV12-2 and TRBJ2-4; the D call of TRBD2 is as the table states it, not checked on the DNA. TRBV12-2 is noted as a pseudogene. The CDR3 totals 20 residues. CDR3 amino acids: CASRLLAGGTISLAKNIQYF. In DNA form, the CDR3 reads TGTGCAAGTCGCTTATTAGCGGGGGGTACGATTAGTCTAGCCAAAAACATTCAGTACTTC.

In its sample, this clone was seen once. The junction shows a germline mismatch at one end, possibly a read error. The J gene is TRBJ2-7, the V gene TRBV5-4; D gene ambiguous. The CDR3 runs to 9 residues. Germline V CDR1 and CDR2: SGHNT, YYREEE (reference sequence). The CDR3 reads CASRFEHYF. The CDR3 DNA sequence: TGTGCCAGCAGATTTGAGCACTACTTC.

The chain employs TRBV14 and TRBJ2-4; D may match TRBD1 or TRBD2 (6 bases each). The CDR3 is made up of 14 amino acids. V lost 3 bases and J 4 bases, leaving 10 bases between the germline ends. The germline V gene has CDR1 SGHDN and CDR2 FVKESK. CDR3 coding DNA: TGTGCCAGCAGCCACTTAGGGGGGAAAAACATTCAGTACTTC. This sequence encodes CASSHLGGKNIQYF.

J is TRBJ1-4 and V is TRBV16; the D gene is possibly TRBD1 (5 bases). Germline V gene data show CDR1 as KGHSY and CDR2 as FQNENV. The CDR3 totals 16 residues. V shed 2 bases and J shed 7 bases, with 17 bases lying between them. The chain's CDR3 is CASSQGAGSPGEKLFF. CDR3 in DNA: TGTGCCAGCAGCCAAGGGGCCGGGTCTCCGGGTGAAAAACTGTTTTTT.

The rearrangement joins TRBV6-5 to TRBJ2-7; no definite D call. Germline CDR1 reads MNHEY; CDR2 reads SVGAGI. This CDR3 is 15 amino acids long. Trimming shortened V by 0 bases and J by 1 base, and 10 bases separated the two germline ends. The CDR3 sequence: CASSYSTVGSYEQYF. The CDR3 DNA reads TGTGCCAGCAGTTACTCGACGGTAGGATCCTACGAGCAGTACTTC.

CDR3 loop: CASSLSVGRGRLGNTGELFF. CDR3 bases: TGCGCCAGCAGCTTGTCCGTCGGCAGGGGTCGTCTCGGGAACACCGGGGAGCTGTTTTTT. The chain combines TRBV5-1 with TRBJ2-2, with a weak D call TRBD1 (6 bases). Trimming removed 1 base from V and 1 base from J, with 23 bases in between. Germline assignment: CDR1 SGHRS and CDR2 YFSETQ. The CDR3 sequence is 20 residues long.

Here the CDR3 DNA reads TGCGCCAGCAGCTTGTTCGGCAGGGACGAGCAGTACTTC. It specifies CASSLFGRDEQYF. The chain links TRBV5-1 to TRBJ2-7; D is perhaps TRBD1 (5 bases). The CDR3 spans 13 residues. Germline V gives CDR1 SGHRS, CDR2 YFSETQ. V shed 1 base and J shed 5 bases, with 10 bases lying between them.

The chain has TRBV18 and TRBJ2-7, with TRBD1 identical over 7 bases. The length of the CDR3 is 13 residues. V lost 5 bases to trimming and J lost 3 bases; unmatched junction nucleotides: 4. Looked up from germline, CDR1 is KGHSH and CDR2 is LQKENI. In nucleotides, the CDR3 is TGTGCCAGCTCAGACAGGGAGAACTACGAGCAGTACTTC. Its protein is CASSDRENYEQYF.

The genes are TRBV15 and TRBJ2-7; possible D gene TRBD1, 6 bases. Germline assignment: CDR1 LNHNV and CDR2 YYDKDF (reference sequence). V dropped 1 base and J dropped 3 bases, with 10 bases sitting between them. The CDR3 length is 14 residues. CDR3 region: CATSRGPGVYEQYF. CDR3 bases: TGTGCCACCAGCAGAGGGCCAGGGGTCTACGAGCAGTACTTC. Full variable domain (outside the CDR3, taken from reference TRBV15 and TRBJ2-7): DAMVIQNPRYQVTQFGKPVTLSCSQTLNHNVMYWYQQKSSQAPKLLFHYYDKDFNNEADTPDNFQSRRPNTSFCFLDIRSPGLGDTAMYLCATSRGPGVYEQYFGPGTRLTVT.

The chain joins TRBV27 to TRBJ2-5; 8 bases align to TRBD2. The CDR3 is 15 amino acids. The germline V gene encodes CDR1 MNHEY and CDR2 SMNVEV (reference sequence). The junction had 15 bases not matched to a gene; V was cut back by 10 bases and J by 5 bases. The CDR3 sequence is CANIGQRERRETQYF. CDR3 in DNA: TGTGCCAACATTGGGCAGCGGGAGAGAAGGGAGACCCAGTACTTC.

The CDR3 region is CASSPRRMQTYEQYF. CDR3 in DNA: TGTGCCAGCAGCCCGCGACGGATGCAGACCTACGAGCAGTACTTC. The chain employs TRBV7-2 and TRBJ2-7; D is unresolved. Germline V CDR1 and CDR2: SGHTA, FQGNSA. V dropped 5 bases and J dropped 2 bases, with 16 bases sitting between them. CDR3 length: 15 residues. The whole variable domain, remainder taken from reference TRBV7-2 and TRBJ2-7, is GAGVSQSPSNKVTEKGKDVELRCDPISGHTALYWYRQSLGQGLEFLIYFQGNSAPDKSGLPSDRFSAERTGGSVSTLTIQRTQQEDSAVYLCASSPRRMQTYEQYFGPGTRLTVT.

The J gene is TRBJ2-1, the V gene TRBV28; no definite D call. The length of the CDR3 is 15 residues. CDR1 is MDHEN, CDR2 SYDVKM, per germline. V was trimmed by 1 base and J by 5 bases, leaving 12 bases between them. The CDR3 sequence is CASSLFELEDNEQFF. CDR3 coding DNA: TGTGCCAGCAGTTTATTTGAACTGGAAGACAATGAGCAGTTCTTC.

V gene TRBV6-1 combines with J gene TRBJ1-1, with unresolved D. CDR1 and CDR2 (germline): MNHNS, SASEGT. The CDR3 is 12 amino acids. The V end was cut by 10 bases, the J end by 10 bases, with 19 bases between. DNA for the CDR3: TGTGCCACCCCTTTTCCATCAGAGGGAGCTTTCTTT. Its protein is CATPFPSEGAFF.

The chain combines TRBV7-9 with TRBJ2-1; D is possibly TRBD1 (6 bases). Trimming shortened V by 1 base and J by 6 bases, and 13 bases separated the two germline ends. The length of the CDR3 is 15 residues. CDR1 is SEHNR, CDR2 FQNEAQ, per germline (reference sequence). CDR3 sequence: CASSLDNLDSNEQFF. The CDR3 DNA reads TGTGCCAGCAGCTTAGATAATCTGGACAGCAATGAGCAGTTCTTC.

The gene calls are TRBV25-1 and TRBJ2-7; 11 bases are a match to TRBD2. The germline gives CDR1 MGHDK, CDR2 SYGVNS. The CDR3 totals 16 residues. V lost 4 bases and J lost 2; bases outside the gene matches: 7. CDR3 sequence reads: CASSARTSGFTYEQYF. Here the CDR3 DNA reads TGTGCCAGCAGTGCCCGGACTAGCGGGTTTACCTACGAGCAGTACTTC.

For this clone: The junction does not match germline at one end; this may be a read error. The rearrangement links TRBV30 to TRBJ2-1; maybe TRBD2 (6 bases). Germline V gene lookup returns CDR1 GTSNPN and CDR2 SVGIG (reference sequence). The CDR3 is 14 amino acids. CDR3 nucleotide sequence: TGTGCCTGGAGTGTACAACTAGCCTACAACGAGCAGTTCTTC. This sequence encodes CAWSVQLAYNEQFF.

The chain carries TRBV6-6 and TRBJ1-2, with D perhaps TRBD1 (5 bases). V dropped 5 bases and J dropped 8 bases, with 15 bases sitting between them. Germline V lookup: CDR1 MNHNY, CDR2 SVGAGI (reference sequence). This CDR3 has 13 amino acids. The CDR3 coding sequence is TGTGCCAGCAGTCTCCGACAGACTGGGGGCTACACCTTC. The encoded protein is CASSLRQTGGYTF.

Comments on this clone: Other DNA variants within this sample encode the same CDR3. The V and J genes are TRBV30 and TRBJ2-1; D could derive from TRBD1 or TRBD2 (6 bases each). Trimming cost V 4 bases and J 1 base, with 8 bases left between them. Germline lookup yields CDR1 GTSNPN and CDR2 SVGIG (reference sequence). This CDR3 is 13 amino acids long. CDR3 sequence: CAWKGGSYNEQFF. The CDR3 region has the DNA TGTGCCTGGAAAGGGGGGTCCTACAATGAGCAGTTCTTC.

The chain links TRBV7-9 to TRBJ2-2, with 8 bases fitting TRBD2. Germline trimming cut 3 bases from V and 3 bases from J; bases unmatched to any gene: 3. The CDR3 loop spans 15 amino acids. The germline V gene encodes CDR1 SEHNR and CDR2 FQNEAQ (reference sequence). The DNA for the CDR3 is TGTGCCAGCAGCTTCACTAGCGGTCACACCGGGGAGCTGTTTTTT. Encoded protein: CASSFTSGHTGELFF.